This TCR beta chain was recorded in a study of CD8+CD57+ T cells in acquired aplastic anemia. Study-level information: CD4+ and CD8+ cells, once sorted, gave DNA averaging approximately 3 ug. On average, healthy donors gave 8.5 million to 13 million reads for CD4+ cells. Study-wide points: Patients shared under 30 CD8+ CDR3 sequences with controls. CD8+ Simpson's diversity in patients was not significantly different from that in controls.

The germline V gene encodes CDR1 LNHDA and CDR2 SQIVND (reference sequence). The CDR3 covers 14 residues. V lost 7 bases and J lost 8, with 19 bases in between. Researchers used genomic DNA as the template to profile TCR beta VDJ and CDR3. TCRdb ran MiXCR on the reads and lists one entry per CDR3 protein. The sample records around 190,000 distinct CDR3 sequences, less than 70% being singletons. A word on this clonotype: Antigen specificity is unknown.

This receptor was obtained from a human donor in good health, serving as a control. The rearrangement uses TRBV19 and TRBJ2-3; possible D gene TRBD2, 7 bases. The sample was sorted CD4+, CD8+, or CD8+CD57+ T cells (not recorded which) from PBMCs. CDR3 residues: CASTPGGTMVTQYF. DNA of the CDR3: TGTGCCAGTACCCCGGGGGGCACGATGGTTACGCAGTATTTT. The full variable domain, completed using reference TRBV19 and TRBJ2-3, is DGGITQSPKYLFRKEGQNVTLSCEQNLNHDAMYWYRQDPGQGLRLIYYSQIVNDFQKGDIAEGYSVSREKKESFPLTVTSAQKNPTAFYLCASTPGGTMVTQYFGPGTRLTVL.